The T cell receptor (beta chain) under discussion was sequenced for a study of CD8+ T cells in alopecia areata. Overall study: Treated patients were given 5 to 10 mg oral tofacitinib twice daily.

General study findings and limits: Clonality in the scalp and expanded CD8+ clones ranked among the top 100 were significantly decreased by tofacitinib. Throughout tofacitinib, many expanded lesional clones continued to persist in scalp and blood.

Treatment in this sample: oral pan-JAK inhibitor, 5-10 mg twice daily. It was cDNA, reverse transcribed from extracted RNA, that served as the sequencing template. The protocol was immunoSEQ multiplex PCR, while the TCRdb copy is restricted to in-frame clones and leaves out a portion. The profile shows fewer than 250,000 clones, 30% to 40% of them singletons. With regard to this clone: Its antigen is unknown. This CDR3 is also generated by other DNA sequences in the sample.

The CDR3 runs to 12 residues. From germline, CDR1 is GTSNPN and CDR2 SVGIG (reference sequence). Unmatched junction bases numbered 2, after V lost 3 bases and J lost 7 bases. The TCR originated in a human donor with alopecia areata. This specimen consisted of CD4+ T cells sorted from blood, obtained between weeks 30 and 35, from a patient treated with tofacitinib. The chain couples TRBV30 to TRBJ1-1; 10 bases are a match to TRBD1. CDR3 in amino acids: CAWSWDRGEAFF. CDR3 bases: TGTGCCTGGAGCTGGGACAGGGGTGAAGCTTTCTTT.